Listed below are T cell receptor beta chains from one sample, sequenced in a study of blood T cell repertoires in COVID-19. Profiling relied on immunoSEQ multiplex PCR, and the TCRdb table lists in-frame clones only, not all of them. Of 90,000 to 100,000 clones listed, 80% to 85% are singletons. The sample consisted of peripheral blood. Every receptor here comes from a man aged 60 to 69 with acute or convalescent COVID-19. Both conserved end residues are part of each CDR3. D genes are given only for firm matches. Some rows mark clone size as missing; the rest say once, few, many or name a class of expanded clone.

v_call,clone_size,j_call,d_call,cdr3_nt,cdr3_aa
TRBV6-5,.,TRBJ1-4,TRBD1,TGTGCCAGCAGTTACTCGATCACAGGGGCAGGGAAACTGTTTTTT,CASSYSITGAGKLFF
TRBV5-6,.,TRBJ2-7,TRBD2,TGTGCCAGCAGCCCAAAGACTAGCGGGCGTCACTACGAGCAGTACTTC,CASSPKTSGRHYEQYF
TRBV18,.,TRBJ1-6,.,TGTGCCAGCTCACCTATGGGCCAGTACTCCTATAATTCACCCCTCCACTTT,CASSPMGQYSYNSPLHF
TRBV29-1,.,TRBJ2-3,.,TGCAGCGTTGGGCAACAGCCTTTCCTTAACACAGATACGCAGTATTTT,CSVGQQPFLNTDTQYF
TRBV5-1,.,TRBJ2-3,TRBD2,TGCGCCAGCAGCTCGCGGAGGACTAGCGGGGCGAGCACAGATACGCAGTATTTT,CASSSRRTSGASTDTQYF
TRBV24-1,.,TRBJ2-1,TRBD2,TGTGCCACCAGTGATACTAGCGGGGGGCATGAGCAGTTCTTC,CATSDTSGGHEQFF
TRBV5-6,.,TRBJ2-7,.,TGTGCCAGCAGCTTGGTCGACGAGCAGTACTTC,CASSLVDEQYF
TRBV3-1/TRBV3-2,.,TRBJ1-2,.,TGTGCCAGCAGCCAAGACATGGGGCTTCTCTATGGCTACACCTTC,CASSQDMGLLYGYTF
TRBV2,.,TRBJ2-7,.,TGTGCCAGCAGTGACCACGGAGGGTCCTACGAGCAGTACTTC,CASSDHGGSYEQYF
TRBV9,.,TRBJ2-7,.,TGTGCCAGCAGCGTAGGAGTAGAGCCGGGATACGAGCAGTACTTC,CASSVGVEPGYEQYF
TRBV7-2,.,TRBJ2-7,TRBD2,TGTGCCAGCAGCTACAGCGGGGGCCTCTACGAGCAGTACTTC,CASSYSGGLYEQYF
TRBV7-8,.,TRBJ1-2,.,TGTGCCAGCAGCTTACAAGGGGAGCGGGGCTATGGCTACACCTTC,CASSLQGERGYGYTF
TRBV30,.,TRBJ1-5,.,TGTGCCTGGAGTACCAGGGGTAATCAGCCCCAGCATTTT,CAWSTRGNQPQHF
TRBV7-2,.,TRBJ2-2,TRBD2,TGTGCCAGCAGCTCACTTAGCGGGGGCGACACCGGGGAGCTGTTTTTT,CASSSLSGGDTGELFF
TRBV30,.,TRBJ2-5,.,TGTGCGTATGACAGGACCTTTCAAGAGACCCAGTACTTC,CAYDRTFQETQYF
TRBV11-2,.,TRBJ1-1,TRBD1,TGTGCCAGCACCACCCAAGAAAGGACAGGGCGGACAGCTTTCTTT,CASTTQERTGRTAFF
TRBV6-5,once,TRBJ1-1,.,TGTGCCAGCAGTTTCGAGGGAAATGGGAACACTGAAGCTTTCTTT,CASSFEGNGNTEAFF
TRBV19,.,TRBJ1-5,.,TGTGCCAGTAGCCCACAGGTTTATAGCAATCAGCCCCAGCATTTT,CASSPQVYSNQPQHF
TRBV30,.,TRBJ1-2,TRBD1,TGTGCCTGGAGACAGGGGATGAACTATGGCTACACCTTC,CAWRQGMNYGYTF
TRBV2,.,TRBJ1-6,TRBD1,TGTGCCAGCAGAGTTATAGCCGGACAGGACTATAATTCACCCCTCCACTTT,CASRVIAGQDYNSPLHF
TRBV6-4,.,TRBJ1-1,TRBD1,TGTGCCAGCAGCCCAGACAGGGGCGCTGAAGCTTTCTTT,CASSPDRGAEAFF
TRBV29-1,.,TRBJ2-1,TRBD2,TGCAGCGTTGACGGGGGGGGTTTTCGAGGAAGGCAGTTCTTC,CSVDGGGFRGRQFF
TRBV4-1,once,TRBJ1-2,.,TGCGCCAGCAGCCAAGGGGAGGCCTATGGCTACACCTTC,CASSQGEAYGYTF
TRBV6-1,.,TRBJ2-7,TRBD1,TGTGCCAGCAGGAGGACAGGGGGCCACTACGAGCAGTACTTC,CASRRTGGHYEQYF
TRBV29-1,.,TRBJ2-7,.,TGCAGCGTTGGACGGAGTGAATTCGAGCAGTACTTC,CSVGRSEFEQYF
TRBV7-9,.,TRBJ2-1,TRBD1,TGTGCCAGCAGCTTCCCGCCCGACAGGGGGGACTACAATGAGCAGTTCTTC,CASSFPPDRGDYNEQFF
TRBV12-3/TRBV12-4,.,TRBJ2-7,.,TGTGCCAGCATGGGCGGGTCAGACGAGCAGTACTTC,CASMGGSDEQYF
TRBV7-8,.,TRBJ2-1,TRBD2,TGTGCCAGCAGCTCCACCCTAGCGGAGTACAATGAGCAGTTCTTC,CASSSTLAEYNEQFF
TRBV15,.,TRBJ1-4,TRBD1,TGTGCCACCAGCTTCCGACAGGGCACTAATGAAAAACTGTTTTTT,CATSFRQGTNEKLFF
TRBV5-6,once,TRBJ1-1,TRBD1,TGTGCCAGCAGCCGGACAGGGCCCACTGAAGCTTTCTTT,CASSRTGPTEAFF
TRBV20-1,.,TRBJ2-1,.,TGCAGCGCTGCCAGGAACAATGAGCAGTTCTTC,CSAARNNEQFF
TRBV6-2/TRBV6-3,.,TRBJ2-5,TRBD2,TGTGCCAGCAGTGGCGGACTAGCGGGGGGAGAGACCCAGTACTTC,CASSGGLAGGETQYF
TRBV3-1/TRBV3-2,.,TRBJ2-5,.,TGTGCCAGCAGCCAAGAGAGGGTACGGGGGAGGGAGACCCAGTACTTC,CASSQERVRGRETQYF
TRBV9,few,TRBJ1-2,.,TGTGCCAGCAGCGTAGAGTCAGATTCGAGGACACCAACACAATCTAACTATGGCTACACCTTC,CASSVESDSRTPTQSNYGYTF
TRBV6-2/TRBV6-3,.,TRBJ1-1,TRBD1,TGTGCCAGCAGCTCCACGACAGGGTATCACACTGAAGCTTTCTTT,CASSSTTGYHTEAFF
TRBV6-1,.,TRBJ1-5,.,TGTGCCAGCAGTGAACTCCGGGGCAATCAGCCCCAGCATTTT,CASSELRGNQPQHF
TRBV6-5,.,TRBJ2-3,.,TGTGCCAGCGCCTCCTGGGGGCCTTTAGATACGCAGTATTTT,CASASWGPLDTQYF
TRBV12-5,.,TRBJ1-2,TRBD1,TGTGCTAGTGGTTTGGGAGGGGGCGCCTATGGCTACACCTTC,CASGLGGGAYGYTF
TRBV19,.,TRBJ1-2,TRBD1,TGTGCCAGTAGTCCCCAGACAGGGTTTGGCTACACCTTC,CASSPQTGFGYTF
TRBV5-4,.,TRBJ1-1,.,TGTGCCAGCAGCTTGCGGAGCAACACTGAAGCTTTCTTT,CASSLRSNTEAFF
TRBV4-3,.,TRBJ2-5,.,TGCGCCAGCAGCCAGATGCTAGCGACCACCTCCCAAGAGACCCAGTACTTC,CASSQMLATTSQETQYF
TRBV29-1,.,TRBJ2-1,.,TGCAGCGTTGAAGTACAGGACAATGAGCAGTTCTTC,CSVEVQDNEQFF
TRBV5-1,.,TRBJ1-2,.,TGCGCCAGCAGCTTGGGGACAACGAACTATGGCTACACCTTC,CASSLGTTNYGYTF
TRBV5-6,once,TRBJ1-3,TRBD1,TGTGCCAGCAGCTTGGGACAGGGGGCTGTATCTGGAAACACCATATATTTT,CASSLGQGAVSGNTIYF
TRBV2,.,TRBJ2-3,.,TGTGCCAGAACCCGACAGTACTCTAGCACAGATACGCAGTATTTT,CARTRQYSSTDTQYF
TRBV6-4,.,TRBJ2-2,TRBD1,TGTGCCAGCAGTGACTGGACAGGGGTTAGCACCGGGGAGCTGTTTTTT,CASSDWTGVSTGELFF
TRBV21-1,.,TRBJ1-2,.,TGTGCCAGCAGCAAAGCTGACGGCAGGGGGCATGGCTACACCTTC,CASSKADGRGHGYTF
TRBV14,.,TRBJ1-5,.,TGTGCCAGCAGCCAAGATATTGTGAGAAGTTGGTCCCAGCATTTT,CASSQDIVRSWSQHF
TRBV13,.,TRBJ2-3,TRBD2,TGTGCCAGCAGCCAGTTAGCGGGGGAGCACACAGATACGCAGTATTTT,CASSQLAGEHTDTQYF
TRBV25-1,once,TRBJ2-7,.,TGTGCCAGCAGTGATGGGGGGGCGGCCTACGAGCAGTACTTC,CASSDGGAAYEQYF
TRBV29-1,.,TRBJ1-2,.,TGCAGCGCTTGGGGGGACGGCCGAACGGAGGGCTACACCTTC,CSAWGDGRTEGYTF
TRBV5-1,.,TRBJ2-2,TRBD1,TGCGCCAGCAGCTTGAGGGACAGCCTATTTGGGGAGCTGTTTTTT,CASSLRDSLFGELFF